This T cell receptor beta chain appears in the sequencing data of a study of blood T cell repertoires in COVID-19. Looking at the study overall: T cells, B-cell-depleted T cells, or PBMCs provided the cDNA or gDNA that served as material.

In germline, CDR1 is MGHDK, CDR2 SYGVNS. This CDR3 is 14 amino acids long. V dropped 8 bases and J dropped 4; count of bases not matched to a gene: 10. The participants were between roughly 18 and 89 years old and came from about two dozen US areas. Donors in Cohort 3 who had recovered were those with two negative PCRs, healthcare professional clearance, or resolution of their symptoms. Authors' methods: Amplification of reference gene primers provided the estimated nucleated cell counts. The repertoire was sequenced with immunoSEQ multiplex PCR; TCRdb's copy has only in-frame clones and lacks some. V, J and clone size reflect that table, while D and trimming were determined from the DNA. The sample has about 250,000 clones, about 80% seen once.

The J gene is TRBJ1-2, the V gene TRBV25-1; 7 bases match TRBD1. This TCR came from a man aged 45-60 years who had recovered from COVID-19. Material: PBMCs or T cells enriched from blood (not recorded which). Here the CDR3 reads CASGSGTVAYGYTF. The CDR3 DNA follows: TGTGCCAGCGGGTCCGGGACAGTCGCCTATGGCTACACCTTC.